The source of this TCR beta chain is a study of shared clonotypes between healthy human individuals. CDR1 SGHAT and CDR2 FQNNGV come from the germline V gene. Trimming took off 1 base at V and 3 bases at J, with 13 bases between the two ends. The CDR3 sequence is 16 residues long. Libraries were prepared by immunoSEQ multiplex PCR; TCRdb keeps only in-frame clonotypes and omits some of them. The sample has about 2,500,000 clones, around 90% seen once; the top ten hold 0.14%. Notes on the study in general: A generally larger estimated richness was seen in naive subsets than in memory subsets.

Of note for this clone: The antigen is undetermined.

This chain uses TRBV11-2 with TRBJ1-3; D is undetermined. The TCR originated in a man between 18 and 35 years old in good health. Source material: naive CD4+ T cells sorted from blood. Subset meaning: CD45RA+ positively selected. This CDR3 reads CASSLAGNQLGNTIYF. The CDR3 nucleotides are TGTGCCAGCAGCTTAGCCGGGAATCAGCTTGGAAACACCATATATTTT.